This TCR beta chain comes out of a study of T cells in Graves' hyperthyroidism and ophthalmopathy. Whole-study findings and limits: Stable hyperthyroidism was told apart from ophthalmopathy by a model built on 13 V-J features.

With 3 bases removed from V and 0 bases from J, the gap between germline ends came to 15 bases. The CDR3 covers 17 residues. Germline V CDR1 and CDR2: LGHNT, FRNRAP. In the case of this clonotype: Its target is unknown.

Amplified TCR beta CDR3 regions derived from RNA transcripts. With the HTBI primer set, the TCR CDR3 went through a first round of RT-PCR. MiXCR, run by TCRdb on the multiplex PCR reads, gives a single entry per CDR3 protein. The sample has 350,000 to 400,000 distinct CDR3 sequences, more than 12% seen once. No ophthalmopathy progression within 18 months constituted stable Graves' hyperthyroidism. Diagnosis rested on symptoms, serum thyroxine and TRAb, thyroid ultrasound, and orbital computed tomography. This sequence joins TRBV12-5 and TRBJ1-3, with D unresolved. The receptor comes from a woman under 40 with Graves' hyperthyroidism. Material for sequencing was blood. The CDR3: CASGLEVGPRSGNTIYF. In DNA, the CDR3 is TGTGCTAGTGGTTTAGAAGTAGGGCCTCGCTCTGGAAACACCATATATTTT.